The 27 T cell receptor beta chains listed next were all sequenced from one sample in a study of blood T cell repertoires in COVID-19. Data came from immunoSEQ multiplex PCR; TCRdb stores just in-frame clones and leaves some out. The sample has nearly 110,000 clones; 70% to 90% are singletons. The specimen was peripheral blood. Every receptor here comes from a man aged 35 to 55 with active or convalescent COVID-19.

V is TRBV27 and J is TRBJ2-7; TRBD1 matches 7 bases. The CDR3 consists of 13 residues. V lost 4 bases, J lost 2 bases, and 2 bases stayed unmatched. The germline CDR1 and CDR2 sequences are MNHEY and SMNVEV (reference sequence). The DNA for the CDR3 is TGTGCCAGCAGTTCCGACAGGGCCTACGAGCAGTACTTC. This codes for CASSSDRAYEQYF.

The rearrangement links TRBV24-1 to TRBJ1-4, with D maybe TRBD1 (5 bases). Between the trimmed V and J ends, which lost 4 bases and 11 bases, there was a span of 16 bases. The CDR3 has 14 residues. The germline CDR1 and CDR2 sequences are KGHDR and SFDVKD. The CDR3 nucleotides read TGTGCCACCAGTGAAGCTACGGTTGGGGGGAAACTGTTTTTT. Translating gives CATSEATVGGKLFF.

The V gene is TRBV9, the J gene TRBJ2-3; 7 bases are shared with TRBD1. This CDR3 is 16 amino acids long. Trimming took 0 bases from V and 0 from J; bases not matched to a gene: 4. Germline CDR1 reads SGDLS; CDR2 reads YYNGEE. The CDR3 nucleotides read TGTGCCAGCAGCGTAGGACAGGGCTCTAGCACAGATACGCAGTATTTT. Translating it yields CASSVGQGSSTDTQYF.

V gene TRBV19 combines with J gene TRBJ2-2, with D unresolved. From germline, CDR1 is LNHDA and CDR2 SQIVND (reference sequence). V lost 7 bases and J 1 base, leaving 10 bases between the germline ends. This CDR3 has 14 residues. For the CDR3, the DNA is TGTGCCAGTACTCTGGCGGTGAACACCGGGGAGCTGTTTTTT. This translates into CASTLAVNTGELFF.

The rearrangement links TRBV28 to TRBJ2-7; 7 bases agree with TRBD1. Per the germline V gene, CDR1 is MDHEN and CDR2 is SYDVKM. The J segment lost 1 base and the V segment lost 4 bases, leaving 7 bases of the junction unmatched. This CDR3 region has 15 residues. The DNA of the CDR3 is TGTGCCAGCAGTTCTCAACAGGGGTCGTCCTACGAGCAGTACTTC. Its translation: CASSSQQGSSYEQYF. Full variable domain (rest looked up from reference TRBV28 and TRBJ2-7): DVKVTQSSRYLVKRTGEKVFLECVQDMDHENMFWYRQDPGLGLRLIYFSYDVKMKEKGDIPEGYSVSREKKERFSLILESASTNQTSMYLCASSSQQGSSYEQYFGPGTRLTVT.

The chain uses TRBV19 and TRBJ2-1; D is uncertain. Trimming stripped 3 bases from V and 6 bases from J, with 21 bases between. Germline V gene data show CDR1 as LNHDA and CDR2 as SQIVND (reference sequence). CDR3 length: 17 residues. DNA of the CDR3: TGTGCCAGTAGTATTGGTTCTACAGTCCCCTTATTCAATGAGCAGTTCTTC. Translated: CASSIGSTVPLFNEQFF.

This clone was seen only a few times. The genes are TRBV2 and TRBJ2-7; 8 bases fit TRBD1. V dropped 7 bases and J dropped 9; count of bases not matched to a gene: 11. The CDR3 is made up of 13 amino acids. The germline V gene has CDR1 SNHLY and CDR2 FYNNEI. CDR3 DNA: TGTGCCAGCACGGGACAGGACCTCCACGGGCAGTACTTC. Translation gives CASTGQDLHGQYF. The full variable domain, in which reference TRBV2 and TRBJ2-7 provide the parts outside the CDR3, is EPEVTQTPSHQVTQMGQEVILRCVPISNHLYFYWYRQILGQKVEFLVSFYNNEISEKSEIFDDQFSVERPDGSNFTLKIRSTKLEDSAMYFCASTGQDLHGQYFGPGTRLTVT.

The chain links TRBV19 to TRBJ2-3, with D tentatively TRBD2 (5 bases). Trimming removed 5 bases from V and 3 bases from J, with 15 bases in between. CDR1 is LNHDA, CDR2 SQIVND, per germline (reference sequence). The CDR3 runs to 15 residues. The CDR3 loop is CASSLGAGGTDTQYF. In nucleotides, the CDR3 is TGTGCCAGTAGTCTTGGAGCAGGCGGGACAGATACGCAGTATTTT. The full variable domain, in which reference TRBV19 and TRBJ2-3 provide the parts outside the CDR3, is DGGITQSPKYLFRKEGQNVTLSCEQNLNHDAMYWYRQDPGQGLRLIYYSQIVNDFQKGDIAEGYSVSREKKESFPLTVTSAQKNPTAFYLCASSLGAGGTDTQYFGPGTRLTVL.

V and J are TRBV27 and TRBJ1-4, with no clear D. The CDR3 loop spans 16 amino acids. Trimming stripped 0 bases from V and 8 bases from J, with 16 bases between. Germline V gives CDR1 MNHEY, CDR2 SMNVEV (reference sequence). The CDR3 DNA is TGTGCCAGCAGTTTATCGAACGGTTACCCCGGGGAAAAACTGTTTTTT. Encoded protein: CASSLSNGYPGEKLFF.

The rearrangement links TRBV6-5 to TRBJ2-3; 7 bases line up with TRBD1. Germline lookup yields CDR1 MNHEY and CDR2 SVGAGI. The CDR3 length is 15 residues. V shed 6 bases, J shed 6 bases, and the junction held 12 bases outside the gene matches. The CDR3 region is CASRETTGMGDTQYF. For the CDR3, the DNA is TGTGCCAGCAGGGAGACGACAGGGATGGGGGATACGCAGTATTTT.

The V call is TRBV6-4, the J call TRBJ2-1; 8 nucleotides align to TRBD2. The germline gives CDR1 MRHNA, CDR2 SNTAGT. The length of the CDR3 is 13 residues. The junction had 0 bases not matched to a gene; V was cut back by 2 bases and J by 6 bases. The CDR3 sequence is CASSDGTSNEQFF. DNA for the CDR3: TGTGCCAGCAGTGACGGGACTAGCAATGAGCAGTTCTTC.

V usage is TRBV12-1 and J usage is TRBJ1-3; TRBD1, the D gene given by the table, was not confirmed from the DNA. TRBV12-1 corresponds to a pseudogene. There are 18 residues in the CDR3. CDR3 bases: TGTGCCAGTCAAACAGCCCCGAATCCAGGGGGTTGCGGAAACACCATATATTTT. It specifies CASQTAPNPGGCGNTIYF.

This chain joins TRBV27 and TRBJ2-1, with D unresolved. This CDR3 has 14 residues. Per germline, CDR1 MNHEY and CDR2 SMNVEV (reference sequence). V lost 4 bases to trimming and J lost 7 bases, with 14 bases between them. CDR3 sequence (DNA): TGTGCCAGCAGTTACCTACCCCTTCGGAATGAGCAGTTCTTC. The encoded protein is CASSYLPLRNEQFF.

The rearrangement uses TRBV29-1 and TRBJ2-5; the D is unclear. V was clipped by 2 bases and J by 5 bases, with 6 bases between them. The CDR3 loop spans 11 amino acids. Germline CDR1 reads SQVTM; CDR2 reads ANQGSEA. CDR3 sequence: CSVESLETQYF. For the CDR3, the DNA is TGCAGCGTTGAATCGTTGGAGACCCAGTACTTC. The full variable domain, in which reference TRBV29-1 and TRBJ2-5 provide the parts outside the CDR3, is SAVISQKPSRDICQRGTSLTIQCQVDSQVTMMFWYRQQPGQSLTLIATANQGSEATYESGFVIDKFPISRPNLTFSTLTVSNMSPEDSSIYLCSVESLETQYFGPGTRLLVL.

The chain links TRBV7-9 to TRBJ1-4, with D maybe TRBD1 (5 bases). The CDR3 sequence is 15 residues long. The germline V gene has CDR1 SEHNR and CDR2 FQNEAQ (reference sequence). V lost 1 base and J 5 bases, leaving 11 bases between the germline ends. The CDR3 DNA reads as TGTGCCAGCAGCTTAGGGCGGCAGGGCAATGAAAAACTGTTTTTT. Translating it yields CASSLGRQGNEKLFF.

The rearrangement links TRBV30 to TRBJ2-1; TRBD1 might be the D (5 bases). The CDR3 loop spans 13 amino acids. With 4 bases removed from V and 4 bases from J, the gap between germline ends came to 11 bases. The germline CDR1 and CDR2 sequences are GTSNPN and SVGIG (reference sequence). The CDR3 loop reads CAWTSQGYNEQFF. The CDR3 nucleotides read TGTGCCTGGACCTCCCAGGGTTACAATGAGCAGTTCTTC.

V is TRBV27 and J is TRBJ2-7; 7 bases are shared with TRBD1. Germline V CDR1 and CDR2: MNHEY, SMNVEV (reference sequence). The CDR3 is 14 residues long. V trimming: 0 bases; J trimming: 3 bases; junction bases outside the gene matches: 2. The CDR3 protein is CASSLSGGVYEQYF. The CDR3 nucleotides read TGTGCCAGCAGTTTATCAGGGGGCGTCTACGAGCAGTACTTC.

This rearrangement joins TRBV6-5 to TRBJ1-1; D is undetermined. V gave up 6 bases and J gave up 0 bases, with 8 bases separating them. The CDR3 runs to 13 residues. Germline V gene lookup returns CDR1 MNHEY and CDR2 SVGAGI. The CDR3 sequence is CASSLTMNTEAFF. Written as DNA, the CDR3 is TGTGCCAGCAGCCTTACAATGAACACTGAAGCTTTCTTT.

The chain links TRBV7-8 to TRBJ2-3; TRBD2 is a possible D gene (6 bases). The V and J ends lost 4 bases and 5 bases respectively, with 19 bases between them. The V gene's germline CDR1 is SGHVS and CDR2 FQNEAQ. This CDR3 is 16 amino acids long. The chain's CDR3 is CASSSRKSSAGDTQYF. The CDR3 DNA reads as TGTGCCAGCAGCTCGCGAAAGTCTAGCGCGGGAGATACGCAGTATTTT.

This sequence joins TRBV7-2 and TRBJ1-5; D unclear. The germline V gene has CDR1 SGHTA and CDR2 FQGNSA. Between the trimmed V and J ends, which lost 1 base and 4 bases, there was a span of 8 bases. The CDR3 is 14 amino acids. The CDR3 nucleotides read TGTGCCAGCAGCTTAGAACAGAAAAATCAGCCCCAGCATTTT. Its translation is CASSLEQKNQPQHF.

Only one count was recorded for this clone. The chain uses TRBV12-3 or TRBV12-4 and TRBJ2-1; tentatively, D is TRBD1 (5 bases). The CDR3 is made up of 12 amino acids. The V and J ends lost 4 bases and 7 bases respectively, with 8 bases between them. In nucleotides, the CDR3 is TGTGCCAGCAGTTCCAGGGTGAATGAGCAGTTCTTC. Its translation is CASSSRVNEQFF.

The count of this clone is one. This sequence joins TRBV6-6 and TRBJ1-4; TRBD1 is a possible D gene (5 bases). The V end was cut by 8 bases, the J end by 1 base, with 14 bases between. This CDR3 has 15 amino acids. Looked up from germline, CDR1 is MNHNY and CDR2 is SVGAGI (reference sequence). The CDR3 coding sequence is TGTGCCAGCGGTCGATCGGGGCTAACTAATGAAAAACTGTTTTTT. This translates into CASGRSGLTNEKLFF.

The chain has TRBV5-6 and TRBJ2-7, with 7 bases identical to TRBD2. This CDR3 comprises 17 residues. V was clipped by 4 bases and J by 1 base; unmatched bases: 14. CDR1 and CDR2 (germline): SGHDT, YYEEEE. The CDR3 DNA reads TGTGCCAGCAGCCTCGGACTAGGGGCAACCTCTTCCTACGAGCAGTACTTC. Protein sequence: CASSLGLGATSSYEQYF.

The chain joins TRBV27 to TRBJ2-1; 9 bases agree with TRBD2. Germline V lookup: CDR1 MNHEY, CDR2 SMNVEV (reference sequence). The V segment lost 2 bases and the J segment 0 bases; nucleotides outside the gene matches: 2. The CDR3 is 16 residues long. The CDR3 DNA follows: TGTGCCAGCAGTTTAGTAGCGGGGGACTCCTACAATGAGCAGTTCTTC. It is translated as CASSLVAGDSYNEQFF.

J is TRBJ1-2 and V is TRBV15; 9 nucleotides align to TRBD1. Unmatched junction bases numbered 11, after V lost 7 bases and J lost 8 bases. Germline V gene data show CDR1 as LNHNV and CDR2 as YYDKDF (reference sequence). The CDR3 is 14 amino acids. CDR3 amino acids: CATTLGQGLGGYTF. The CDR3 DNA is TGTGCCACCACACTTGGACAGGGGCTGGGAGGCTACACCTTC.

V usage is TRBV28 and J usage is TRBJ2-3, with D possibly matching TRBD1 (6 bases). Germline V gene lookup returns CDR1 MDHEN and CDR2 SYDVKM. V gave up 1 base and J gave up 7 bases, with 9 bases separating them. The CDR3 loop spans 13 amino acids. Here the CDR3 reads CASSLFQGNTQYF. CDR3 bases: TGTGCCAGCAGTTTATTCCAGGGGAATACGCAGTATTTT.

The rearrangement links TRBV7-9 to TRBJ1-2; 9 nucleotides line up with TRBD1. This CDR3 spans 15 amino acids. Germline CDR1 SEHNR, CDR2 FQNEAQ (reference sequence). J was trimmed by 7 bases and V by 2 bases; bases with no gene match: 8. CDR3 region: CASSLPWDRDGGYTF. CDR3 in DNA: TGTGCCAGCAGCTTACCCTGGGACAGGGACGGTGGCTACACCTTC.